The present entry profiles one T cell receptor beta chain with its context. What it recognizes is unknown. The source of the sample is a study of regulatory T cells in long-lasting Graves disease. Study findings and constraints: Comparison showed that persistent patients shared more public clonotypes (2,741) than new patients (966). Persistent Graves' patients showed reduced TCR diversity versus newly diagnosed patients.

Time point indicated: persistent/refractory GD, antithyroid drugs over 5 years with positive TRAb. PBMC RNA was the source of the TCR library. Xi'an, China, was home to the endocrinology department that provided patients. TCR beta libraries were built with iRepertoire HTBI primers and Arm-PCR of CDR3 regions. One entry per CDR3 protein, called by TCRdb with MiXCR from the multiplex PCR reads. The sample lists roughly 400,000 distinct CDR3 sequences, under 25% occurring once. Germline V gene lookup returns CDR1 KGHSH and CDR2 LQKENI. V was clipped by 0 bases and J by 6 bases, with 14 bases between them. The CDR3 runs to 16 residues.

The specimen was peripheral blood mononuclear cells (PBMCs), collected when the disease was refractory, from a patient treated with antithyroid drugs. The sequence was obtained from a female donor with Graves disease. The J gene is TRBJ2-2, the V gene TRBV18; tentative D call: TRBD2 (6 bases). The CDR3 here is CASSPPGVRDAGELFF. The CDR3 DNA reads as TGTGCCAGCTCACCACCGGGAGTGCGGGACGCCGGGGAGCTGTTTTTT.